The 27 T cell receptor beta chains given below trace back to one sample, sequenced in a study of blood T cell repertoires in COVID-19. Profiling relied on immunoSEQ multiplex PCR, and the TCRdb table lists in-frame clones only, not all of them. The sample lists 150,000 to 200,000 clones; about four fifths were seen once. The sample taken for sequencing was peripheral blood. The receptors stem from a man in his sixties with active or convalescent COVID-19.

The chain is built from TRBV5-1 and TRBJ1-1, with TRBD1 matching 9 bases. Germline V CDR1 and CDR2: SGHRS, YFSETQ. The CDR3 extends over 16 amino acids. Losses at the gene ends were 4 bases for V and 4 bases for J; bases not matched to a gene: 11. The CDR3 bases are TGCGCCAGCAGCGACGGACAGGGGAGCTTTAGCACTGAAGCTTTCTTT. Translated: CASSDGQGSFSTEAFF.

This clone showed up just once. The gene calls are TRBV7-2 and TRBJ1-1; no clear D. The CDR3 has 16 residues. Trimming removed 0 bases at V and 1 base at J, with 12 bases between. Germline loops: CDR1 SGHTA, CDR2 FQGNSA. The CDR3 reads CASSLAPQITNTEAFF. DNA for the CDR3: TGTGCCAGCAGCTTAGCGCCCCAGATTACGAACACTGAAGCTTTCTTT.

The CDR3 here is CASRPPDRPGEQYF. The CDR3 DNA follows: TGTGCCAGCAGACCACCGGACAGGCCGGGAGAGCAGTACTTC. The chain employs TRBV28 and TRBJ2-7; 7 bases match TRBD1. The ends lost 6 bases at V and 7 bases at J; junction bases unmatched: 12. Germline V lookup: CDR1 MDHEN, CDR2 SYDVKM. The CDR3 has 14 residues.

Note on this clone: A much larger clonotype is one base distant, so this may be a read error. Within the sample, other DNA sequences also encode this same CDR3. The chain uses TRBV11-2 and TRBJ2-7; possible D gene TRBD1, 6 bases. V lost 2 bases, J lost 2 bases, and 7 bases lay in between. The CDR3 loop spans 13 amino acids. CDR1 and CDR2 from the germline V gene are SGHAT and FQNNGV. CDR3: CASSLQGTYEQYF. The CDR3 nucleotides read TGTGCCAGCAGCTTACAGGGGACCTACGAGCAGTACTTC. The full variable domain, its missing parts supplied by reference TRBV11-2 and TRBJ2-7, is EAGVAQSPRYKIIEKRQSVAFWCNPISGHATLYWYQQILGQGPKLLIQFQNNGVVDDSQLPKDRFSAERLKGVDSTLKIQPAKLEDSAVYLCASSLQGTYEQYFGPGTRLTVT.

This chain uses TRBV2 with TRBJ2-7, with 8 bases aligning to TRBD1. With V trimmed by 6 bases and J by 3 bases, 10 bases remained unmatched. Germline V gene sequence: CDR1 SNHLY, CDR2 FYNNEI. The CDR3 loop spans 15 amino acids. CDR3 nucleotides: TGTGCCAGCAGAAATCATGGGACAGGATACTACGAGCAGTACTTC. Translated, it gives CASRNHGTGYYEQYF. Based on the CDR3 plus reference TRBV2 and TRBJ2-7, the full variable domain is EPEVTQTPSHQVTQMGQEVILRCVPISNHLYFYWYRQILGQKVEFLVSFYNNEISEKSEIFDDQFSVERPDGSNFTLKIRSTKLEDSAMYFCASRNHGTGYYEQYFGPGTRLTVT.

The V call is TRBV12-3 or TRBV12-4, the J call TRBJ2-7; tentative D call: TRBD1 (6 bases). V lost 1 base to trimming and J lost 4 bases, with 8 bases between them. The CDR3 runs to 13 residues. CDR3 residues: CASSLDQGYEQYF. The CDR3 coding sequence is TGTGCCAGCAGTTTAGATCAGGGGTACGAGCAGTACTTC.

This sequence joins TRBV5-1 and TRBJ1-5; 9 positions agree with TRBD1. The CDR3 is 16 residues long. V shed 1 base, J shed 4 bases, and the junction held 6 bases outside the gene matches. The V gene's germline CDR1 is SGHRS and CDR2 YFSETQ. In nucleotides, the CDR3 is TGCGCCAGCAGCTTGATTCCGACAGGGGGAAATCAGCCCCAGCATTTT. Translation: CASSLIPTGGNQPQHF.

This sequence joins TRBV15 and TRBJ1-5; D unresolved. Trimming took off 0 bases at V and 3 bases at J, with 15 bases between the two ends. Germline lookup yields CDR1 LNHNV and CDR2 YYDKDF (reference sequence). The CDR3 is made up of 17 amino acids. The CDR3 reads CATSRDLIEAFNQPQHF. The CDR3 nucleotides read TGTGCCACCAGCAGAGACCTCATAGAGGCTTTCAATCAGCCCCAGCATTTT. Supplemented by reference TRBV15 and TRBJ1-5, the full variable domain reads DAMVIQNPRYQVTQFGKPVTLSCSQTLNHNVMYWYQQKSSQAPKLLFHYYDKDFNNEADTPDNFQSRRPNTSFCFLDIRSPGLGDTAMYLCATSRDLIEAFNQPQHFGDGTRLSIL.

The chain joins TRBV7-8 to TRBJ1-3, with a tentative D call TRBD1 (6 bases). CDR3 size: 17 residues. Germline V gene sequence: CDR1 SGHVS, CDR2 FQNEAQ. V dropped 4 bases and J dropped 3 bases, with 19 bases sitting between them. CDR3: CASSSRIVTGLGNTIYF. In DNA, the CDR3 is TGTGCCAGCAGCTCGAGAATTGTTACAGGGCTTGGAAACACCATATATTTT.

In this sample, this clone turned up once. This chain connects TRBV5-1 to TRBJ2-5; 9 bases align to TRBD1. V lost 4 bases to trimming and J lost 2 bases; unmatched junction nucleotides: 6. There are 15 residues in the CDR3. CDR1 and CDR2 (germline): SGHRS, YFSETQ. This CDR3 reads CASSLGQGLQETQYF. The CDR3 DNA reads as TGCGCCAGCAGCCTGGGACAGGGCTTGCAAGAGACCCAGTACTTC.

The chain employs TRBV5-1 and TRBJ1-6; 7 positions agree with TRBD1. The CDR3 runs to 13 residues. Per the germline V gene, CDR1 is SGHRS and CDR2 is YFSETQ. V lost 4 bases, J lost 8 bases, and 3 bases stayed unmatched. The CDR3 is CASSPGQDSPLHF. The CDR3 region has the DNA TGCGCCAGCAGCCCAGGACAGGATTCACCCCTCCACTTT.

This clone was counted a few times. The genes are TRBV10-1 and TRBJ2-7, with D possibly matching TRBD1 (6 bases). V gave up 3 bases and J gave up 9 bases, with 12 bases separating them. The CDR3 sequence is 12 residues long. The germline V gene has CDR1 WNHNN and CDR2 SYGVQD (reference sequence). The CDR3 nucleotides are TGCGCCAGCAGTGATGGGGGCCTGGGGCAGTACTTC. Translation: CASSDGGLGQYF.

The genes are TRBV7-6 and TRBJ2-2; no firm D call. The V end was cut by 5 bases, the J end by 5 bases, with 18 bases between. From germline, CDR1 is SGHVS and CDR2 FNYEAQ. The CDR3 extends over 16 amino acids. The CDR3 sequence is CASSPLGQRRTGELFF. DNA of the CDR3: TGTGCCAGCAGCCCCCTCGGCCAACGGAGAACCGGGGAGCTGTTTTTT.

This clone came up once. This chain connects TRBV10-3 to TRBJ1-6; 8 bases are a match to TRBD1. Trimming cost V 10 bases and J 6 bases; bases outside gene matches: 11. This CDR3 comprises 15 residues. Germline values: CDR1 ENHRY, CDR2 SYGVKD. DNA for the CDR3: TGTGCCACCGCGGAGGGGACAGGTTTTAATTCACCCCTCCACTTT. It codes for CATAEGTGFNSPLHF.

This chain joins TRBV4-1 and TRBJ1-5; D perhaps matches TRBD1 (5 bases). Germline loops: CDR1 MGHRA, CDR2 YSYEKL. The CDR3 extends over 15 amino acids. Trimming stripped 1 base from V and 8 bases from J, with 15 bases between. In DNA form, the CDR3 reads TGCGCCAGCAGCCAAGGTGTCGGCTGGGGGGAGCCCCAGCATTTT. It specifies CASSQGVGWGEPQHF.

The chain has TRBV7-9 and TRBJ1-6, with 8 positions matching TRBD1. The germline V gene encodes CDR1 SEHNR and CDR2 FQNEAQ (reference sequence). This CDR3 has 14 residues. The V and J ends lost 5 bases and 8 bases, in that order; junction bases with no gene match: 5. The CDR3 region has the DNA TGTGCCAGCAGCGATGGACAGGGTGATTCACCCCTCCACTTT. This sequence encodes CASSDGQGDSPLHF.

The V call is TRBV19, the J call TRBJ2-5; TRBD1 aligns across 10 bases. Per the germline V gene, CDR1 is LNHDA and CDR2 is SQIVND (reference sequence). V lost 6 bases and J lost 5; bases outside the gene matches: 9. This CDR3 is 15 amino acids long. The CDR3 DNA reads TGTGCCAGTAGCCCGGGACAGGGGCGACGGGAGACCCAGTACTTC. The encoded protein is CASSPGQGRRETQYF.

This chain joins TRBV6-6 and TRBJ1-2; D unresolved. This CDR3 region has 16 residues. The ends were cut back, 0 bases at V and 2 bases at J, with 13 bases in the middle. Per germline, CDR1 MNHNY and CDR2 SVGAGI (reference sequence). In DNA, the CDR3 is TGTGCCAGCAGTTACTCGGTGTCCTCGGGGAACTATGGCTACACCTTC. As protein: CASSYSVSSGNYGYTF.

Turning to this clone: The sample holds other DNA sequences that translate to the same CDR3. This chain connects TRBV25-1 to TRBJ2-7, with a possible D match to TRBD2 (6 bases). V lost 6 bases and J 1 base, leaving 10 bases between the germline ends. Germline assignment: CDR1 MGHDK and CDR2 SYGVNS. This CDR3 has 13 residues. Written as DNA, the CDR3 is TGTGCCAGCAGAGGGGCGGGGTCCTACGAGCAGTACTTC. It yields the protein CASRGAGSYEQYF.

The chain recombines TRBV18 with TRBJ1-1; possibly TRBD1 for D (5 bases). Looked up from germline, CDR1 is KGHSH and CDR2 is LQKENI. V was trimmed by 3 bases and J by 3 bases, leaving 14 bases between them. There are 15 residues in the CDR3. In nucleotides, the CDR3 is TGTGCCAGCTCACCCTTTTCGAAAGGGGACACTGAAGCTTTCTTT. Amino acids: CASSPFSKGDTEAFF.

This clone came up once. The J gene is TRBJ2-1, the V gene TRBV6-2 or TRBV6-3; tentatively, D is TRBD1 (6 bases). This CDR3 spans 17 amino acids. Germline lookup yields CDR1 MNHEY and CDR2 SVGEGT. V lost 0 bases and J 10 bases, leaving 22 bases between the germline ends. CDR3 nucleotide sequence: TGTGCCAGCAGTTACTCGACCTTAGAACTGACAGGTCCAGAGCAGTTCTTC. Translated, it gives CASSYSTLELTGPEQFF.

This clone was seen once. The chain uses TRBV5-8 and TRBJ1-2; 8 bases agree with TRBD1. V lost 5 bases, J lost 4 bases, and 10 bases stayed unmatched. The CDR3 has 15 amino acids. Germline values: CDR1 SGHTS, CDR2 YDEGEE. The CDR3 reads CASSPSGTGSYGYTF. As DNA, the CDR3 is TGTGCCAGCAGTCCTTCCGGGACAGGAAGCTATGGCTACACCTTC. The full variable domain, its missing parts supplied by reference TRBV5-8 and TRBJ1-2, is EAGVTQSPTHLIKTRGQQATLRCSPISGHTSVYWYQQALGLGLQFLLWYDEGEERNRGNFPPRFSGRQFPNYSSELNVNALELEDSALYLCASSPSGTGSYGYTFGSGTRLTVV.

This sequence joins TRBV7-8 and TRBJ1-2; D is possibly TRBD1 (6 bases). The germline gives CDR1 SGHVS, CDR2 FQNEAQ. V was cut by 3 bases and J by 0 bases, with 14 bases left in between. The CDR3 covers 16 residues. CDR3 region: CASSFSGTTTNYGYTF. The CDR3, as DNA: TGTGCCAGCAGCTTCTCCGGGACAACTACTAACTATGGCTACACCTTC.

The chain recombines TRBV5-1 with TRBJ2-1; TRBD2 agrees at 16 bases. In germline, CDR1 is SGHRS, CDR2 YFSETQ. V was clipped by 4 bases and J by 2 bases; unmatched bases: 12. The CDR3 sequence is 20 residues long. CDR3 amino acids: CASSGGSGTSGGAAYNEQFF. CDR3 coding DNA: TGCGCCAGCAGCGGAGGCTCGGGGACTAGCGGGGGGGCCGCCTACAATGAGCAGTTCTTC. Together with reference TRBV5-1 and TRBJ2-1, the CDR3 gives the full variable domain: KAGVTQTPRYLIKTRGQQVTLSCSPISGHRSVSWYQQTPGQGLQFLFEYFSETQRNKGNFPGRFSGRQFSNSRSEMNVSTLELGDSALYLCASSGGSGTSGGAAYNEQFFGPGTRLTVL.

This clone occurred a few times. V is TRBV19 and J is TRBJ1-5; 7 bases line up with TRBD1. The J segment lost 6 bases and the V segment lost 10 bases, leaving 12 bases of the junction unmatched. The CDR3 is made up of 14 amino acids. Germline V gene lookup returns CDR1 LNHDA and CDR2 SQIVND (reference sequence). The CDR3 bases are TGTGCCACCCAAAAAGGGGGCCAGGGTCAGCCCCAGCATTTT. This gives the protein CATQKGGQGQPQHF.

J is TRBJ1-2 and V is TRBV7-3, with 12 bases fitting TRBD1. The CDR3 runs 16 residues. V trimming: 0 bases; J trimming: 5 bases; junction bases outside the gene matches: 4. From germline, CDR1 is SGHTA and CDR2 FQGTGA. The CDR3 here is CASSLTGTGGKYGYTF. The CDR3 DNA reads as TGTGCCAGCAGCTTAACCGGGACAGGGGGCAAGTATGGCTACACCTTC.

There are a few counts of this clone. This chain links TRBV7-8 with TRBJ2-3, with a possible D match to TRBD2 (7 bases). The V and J ends lost 4 bases and 4 bases respectively, with 18 bases between them. Germline-derived CDR1 and CDR2 are SGHVS and FQNEAQ. There are 16 residues in the CDR3. The CDR3 is CASSSKEGGHPDTQYF. CDR3 nucleotides: TGTGCCAGCAGCTCAAAGGAGGGGGGGCACCCAGATACGCAGTATTTT. Full variable domain (outside the CDR3, taken from reference TRBV7-8 and TRBJ2-3): GAGVSQSPRYKVAKRGQDVALRCDPISGHVSLFWYQQALGQGPEFLTYFQNEAQLDKSGLPSDRFFAERPEGSVSTLKIQRTQQEDSAVYLCASSSKEGGHPDTQYFGPGTRLTVL.